A single sample is the source of the 6 T cell receptor beta chains below, sequenced in a study of T cell changes during pregnancy in multiple sclerosis. Sequencing was performed with immunoSEQ multiplex PCR; in TCRdb, only in-frame clones are kept and a portion is missing. The table includes about 85,000 clones, 91% detected once. The sequenced sample was peripheral blood, obtained in the first trimester of pregnancy. These receptors all stem from a female donor with multiple sclerosis, enrolled in a pregnancy study.

V gene TRBV5-1 combines with J gene TRBJ2-1; 10 positions match TRBD1. Germline lookup yields CDR1 SGHRS and CDR2 YFSETQ. The ends lost 4 bases at V and 10 bases at J; junction bases unmatched: 11. The length of the CDR3 is 15 residues. The CDR3 bases are TGCGCCAGCAGCCTTGACAGGGGGCGAGTATCCGAGCAGTTCTTC. Protein: CASSLDRGRVSEQFF.

This chain joins TRBV5-8 and TRBJ2-1; 11 positions match TRBD2. CDR1 SGHTS and CDR2 YDEGEE come from the germline V gene. The CDR3 loop spans 17 amino acids. Trimming at V came to 2 bases and at J to 5 bases, leaving 9 bases not matched to a gene. The CDR3 loop is CASSFHLAGGGDNEQFF. CDR3 nucleotides: TGTGCCAGCAGCTTTCACCTAGCGGGAGGTGGGGACAATGAGCAGTTCTTC.

This chain connects TRBV4-1 to TRBJ1-1; 8 nucleotides agree with TRBD1. Germline V gene lookup returns CDR1 MGHRA and CDR2 YSYEKL. The CDR3 contains 17 residues. V dropped 4 bases and J dropped 0; count of bases not matched to a gene: 10. The CDR3 reads CASSLPGTGPMNTEAFF. The DNA for the CDR3 is TGCGCCAGCAGCCTACCCGGGACAGGACCCATGAACACTGAAGCTTTCTTT.

The CDR3 loop reads CASSWDRDGYTF. DNA for the CDR3: TGTGCCAGCAGTTGGGACAGGGATGGCTACACCTTC. The chain couples TRBV6-6 to TRBJ1-2, with 9 bases identical to TRBD1. The trim removed 4 bases at V and 6 bases at J, leaving 0 bases unmatched. Germline lookup yields CDR1 MNHNY and CDR2 SVGAGI (reference sequence). The CDR3 sequence is 12 residues long.

This chain joins TRBV2 and TRBJ1-3; TRBD1 aligns across 9 bases. After removal of 6 bases from V and 5 bases from J, the junction contained 11 bases not matched to a gene. The germline V gene encodes CDR1 SNHLY and CDR2 FYNNEI. This CDR3 is 16 amino acids long. Here the CDR3 reads CASRILTGTGRNTIYF. The DNA of the CDR3 is TGTGCCAGCAGAATTCTCACCGGGACAGGGAGAAACACCATATATTTT.

This clone occurred once. The gene calls are TRBV4-1 and TRBJ1-2, with D possibly matching TRBD1 (5 bases). Germline V gene lookup returns CDR1 MGHRA and CDR2 YSYEKL. This CDR3 is built from 15 residues. Trimming pared 3 bases from V and 1 base from J, leaving 12 bases between. The CDR3 coding sequence is TGCGCCAGCAGCCATTTCTCGACAGTTAACTATGGCTACACCTTC. Protein sequence: CASSHFSTVNYGYTF.